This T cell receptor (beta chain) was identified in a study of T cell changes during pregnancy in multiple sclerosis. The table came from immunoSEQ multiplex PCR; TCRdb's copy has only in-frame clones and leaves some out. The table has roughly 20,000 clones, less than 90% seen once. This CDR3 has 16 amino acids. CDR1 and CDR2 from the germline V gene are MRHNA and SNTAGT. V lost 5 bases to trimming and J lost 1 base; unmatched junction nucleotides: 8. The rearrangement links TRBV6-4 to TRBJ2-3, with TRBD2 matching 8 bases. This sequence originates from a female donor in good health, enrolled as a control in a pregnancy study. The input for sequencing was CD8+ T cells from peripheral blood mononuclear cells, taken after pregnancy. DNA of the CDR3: TGTGCCAGCAGTCAACTAGCGGAGGGGGGCACAGATACGCAGTATTTT. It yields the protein CASSQLAEGGTDTQYF.